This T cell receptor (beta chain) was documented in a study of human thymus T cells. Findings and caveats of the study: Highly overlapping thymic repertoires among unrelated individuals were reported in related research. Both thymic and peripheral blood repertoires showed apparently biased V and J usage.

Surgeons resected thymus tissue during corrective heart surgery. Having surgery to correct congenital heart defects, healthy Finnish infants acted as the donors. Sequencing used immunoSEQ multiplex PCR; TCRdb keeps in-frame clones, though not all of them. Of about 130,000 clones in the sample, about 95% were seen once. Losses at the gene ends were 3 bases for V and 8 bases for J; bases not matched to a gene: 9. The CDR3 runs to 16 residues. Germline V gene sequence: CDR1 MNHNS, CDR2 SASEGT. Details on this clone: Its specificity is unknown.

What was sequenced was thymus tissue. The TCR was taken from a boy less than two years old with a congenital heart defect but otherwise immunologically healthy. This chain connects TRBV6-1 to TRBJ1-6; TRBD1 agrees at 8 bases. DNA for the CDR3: TGTGCCAGCAGTGACGGAACAGGGGGTGGGGATTCACCCCTCCACTTT. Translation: CASSDGTGGGDSPLHF.